These 29 T cell receptor beta chains came from one sample sequenced in a study of cytomegalovirus exposure and HLA in healthy donors. The PCR had 60 Vbeta and 13 Jbeta primers. The method was immunoSEQ multiplex PCR; TCRdb's version includes in-frame clones alone and lacks a portion of them. This sample contains approximately 110,000 clones. Sequenced material: PBMCs. Source of these receptors: a man aged 40-49 years in good health and CMV-seropositive.

The chain is built from TRBV6-1 and TRBJ1-1; possibly TRBD1 for D (5 bases). Germline V gene sequence: CDR1 MNHNS, CDR2 SASEGT. Trimming pared 3 bases from V and 1 base from J, leaving 12 bases between. The CDR3 length is 15 residues. In DNA, the CDR3 is TGTGCCAGCAGTGACGGGACTGGGGGGAACACTGAAGCTTTCTTT. Protein: CASSDGTGGNTEAFF.

V usage is TRBV10-3 and J usage is TRBJ2-6, with 9 bases matching TRBD1. The CDR3 loop spans 18 amino acids. V lost 9 bases, J lost 1 base, and 13 bases stayed unmatched. Germline V gives CDR1 ENHRY, CDR2 SYGVKD. The CDR3 bases are TGTGCCATACCGCTAATCGGGACAGGGAAGTCTGGGGCCAACGTCCTGACTTTC. It is translated as CAIPLIGTGKSGANVLTF.

The rearrangement joins TRBV5-1 to TRBJ2-2, with a possible D match to TRBD1 (6 bases). The CDR3 runs 16 residues. Germline lookup yields CDR1 SGHRS and CDR2 YFSETQ. Trimming left V 6 bases short and J 0 bases short, with 15 bases between. The CDR3 is CASTSGTPTNTGELFF. The CDR3 DNA reads as TGCGCCAGCACCTCTGGGACACCTACGAACACCGGGGAGCTGTTTTTT. The whole variable domain, remainder taken from reference TRBV5-1 and TRBJ2-2, is KAGVTQTPRYLIKTRGQQVTLSCSPISGHRSVSWYQQTPGQGLQFLFEYFSETQRNKGNFPGRFSGRQFSNSRSEMNVSTLELGDSALYLCASTSGTPTNTGELFFGEGSRLTVL.

This CDR3 reads CASLTGGGVTGELFF. For the CDR3, the DNA is TGTGCCTCCTTAACGGGGGGAGGGGTTACCGGGGAGCTGTTTTTT. The chain is built from TRBV6-1 and TRBJ2-2, with TRBD2 matching 7 bases. This CDR3 spans 15 amino acids. Per the germline V gene, CDR1 is MNHNS and CDR2 is SASEGT. The trim removed 11 bases at V and 5 bases at J, leaving 14 bases unmatched.

Concerning this clone itself: Other nucleotide sequences in the sample specify the same CDR3. This chain uses TRBV5-4 with TRBJ1-2, with 7 bases lining up with TRBD1. The CDR3 is 12 residues long. The J segment lost 13 bases and the V segment lost 8 bases, leaving 14 bases of the junction unmatched. Germline V gene data show CDR1 as SGHNT and CDR2 as YYREEE (reference sequence). For the CDR3, the DNA is TGTGCCAGTAGCCAAGGACAGGTCTATTCCACCTTC. It specifies CASSQGQVYSTF.

This chain uses TRBV6-6 with TRBJ2-3; 9 bases are shared with TRBD1. In germline, CDR1 is MNHNY, CDR2 SVGAGI (reference sequence). J was trimmed by 4 bases and V by 7 bases; bases with no gene match: 6. This CDR3 comprises 14 residues. The CDR3 coding sequence is TGTGCCAGCACCCGGGACAGGGCAGCAGATACGCAGTATTTT. Amino acids: CASTRDRAADTQYF.

The CDR3: CTSSQDWTGLYGYTF. CDR3 DNA sequence: TGCACCAGCAGCCAAGATTGGACAGGGCTCTATGGCTACACCTTC. The J gene is TRBJ1-2, the V gene TRBV1; the table assigns TRBD1, which was not confirmed against the DNA. TRBV1 is annotated as a pseudogene. The CDR3 consists of 15 residues.

V and J are TRBV30 and TRBJ1-2; D might be TRBD1 (5 bases). This CDR3 is built from 14 residues. CDR1 and CDR2 (germline): GTSNPN, SVGIG (reference sequence). Between the trimmed V and J ends, which lost 2 bases and 4 bases, there was a span of 14 bases. In DNA, the CDR3 is TGTGCCTGGAGTCCAACAAGGGGTCTCTATGGCTACACCTTC. Its protein product is CAWSPTRGLYGYTF. Filled out from reference TRBV30 and TRBJ1-2, the complete variable domain reads SQTIHQWPATLVQPVGSPLSLECTVEGTSNPNLYWYRQAAGRGLQLLFYSVGIGQISSEVPQNLSASRPQDRQFILSSKKLLLSDSGFYLCAWSPTRGLYGYTFGSGTRLTVV.

V gene TRBV2 combines with J gene TRBJ1-2, with D hard to call. Between the trimmed V and J ends, which lost 1 base and 2 bases, there was a span of 5 bases. Germline CDR1 is SNHLY and CDR2 is FYNNEI. The CDR3 contains 13 residues. The CDR3 loop is CASSEDRNYGYTF. The CDR3 DNA reads as TGTGCCAGCAGTGAAGACAGAAACTATGGCTACACCTTC.

This chain joins TRBV23-1 and TRBJ2-1; 11 nucleotides align to TRBD1. TRBV23-1 is given ORF status, its function remaining uncertain. The CDR3 consists of 15 residues. Germline trimming cut 4 bases from V and 9 bases from J; bases unmatched to any gene: 8. The CDR3 region is CASSLWDRGRFEQFF. The CDR3 DNA sequence: TGCGCCAGCAGTCTATGGGACAGGGGGAGATTTGAGCAGTTCTTC.

This CDR3 is CASSPRLLEGRLGEQYF. The CDR3 DNA sequence: TGTGCCAGCTCACCACGGCTGCTTGAGGGCCGCCTCGGCGAGCAGTACTTC. V and J are TRBV18 and TRBJ2-7; TRBD2 might be the D (5 bases). The germline V and J ends were trimmed by 1 base and 6 bases, with 22 bases remaining between them. The CDR3 totals 17 residues. The germline V gene encodes CDR1 KGHSH and CDR2 LQKENI.

The V and J genes are TRBV9 and TRBJ2-5; 9 nucleotides agree with TRBD2. This CDR3 spans 15 amino acids. J was trimmed by 5 bases and V by 6 bases; bases with no gene match: 11. CDR1 SGDLS and CDR2 YYNGEE come from the germline V gene. The CDR3 sequence is CASTLDAGGEETQYF. DNA for the CDR3: TGTGCCAGCACCTTAGATGCGGGAGGGGAGGAGACCCAGTACTTC.

This chain uses TRBV4-1 with TRBJ1-2; 8 nucleotides match TRBD1. The CDR3 is made up of 14 amino acids. The germline V gene has CDR1 MGHRA and CDR2 YSYEKL. V lost 5 bases and J lost 2; bases outside the gene matches: 4. CDR3 sequence (DNA): TGCGCCAGCAGCGAGACAGGGGCGAACTATGGCTACACCTTC. Encoded protein: CASSETGANYGYTF.

This chain links TRBV10-3 with TRBJ2-3; possible D gene TRBD2, 7 bases. From germline, CDR1 is ENHRY and CDR2 SYGVKD. Trimming took 6 bases from V and 5 from J, leaving 9 bases between them. CDR3 size: 12 residues. CDR3 sequence (DNA): TGTGCCATCAGGGGAGGGGGAGATACGCAGTATTTT. Encoded protein: CAIRGGGDTQYF.

V is TRBV28 and J is TRBJ2-1; TRBD2 aligns across 8 bases. The CDR3 loop spans 15 amino acids. CDR1 and CDR2 from the germline V gene are MDHEN and SYDVKM. J gave up 12 bases and V 5 bases, and 15 bases lay outside the gene matches. The CDR3 coding sequence is TGTGCCAGCAGTCATGGGGACCGGCCTCGGGAGGGGCAGTTCTTC. This codes for CASSHGDRPREGQFF. The full variable domain, completed using reference TRBV28 and TRBJ2-1, is DVKVTQSSRYLVKRTGEKVFLECVQDMDHENMFWYRQDPGLGLRLIYFSYDVKMKEKGDIPEGYSVSREKKERFSLILESASTNQTSMYLCASSHGDRPREGQFFGPGTRLTVL.

This chain connects TRBV28 to TRBJ1-2, with D uncertain. The CDR3 runs 12 residues. Germline CDR1 MDHEN, CDR2 SYDVKM. Deletions cut 6 bases from V and 0 bases from J, with 5 bases between. CDR3 DNA sequence: TGTGCCAGCAGCCCCACTAACTATGGCTACACCTTC. It encodes CASSPTNYGYTF.

J is TRBJ1-3 and V is TRBV10-3, with D hard to call. The CDR3 runs to 12 residues. V was trimmed by 10 bases and J by 0 bases, leaving 7 bases between them. Germline values: CDR1 ENHRY, CDR2 SYGVKD. CDR3 DNA: TGTGCCACCGAGGGCTCTGGAAACACCATATATTTT. Protein product: CATEGSGNTIYF.

V gene TRBV28 combines with J gene TRBJ2-1, with 8 positions matching TRBD2. The CDR3 spans 16 residues. Per the germline V gene, CDR1 is MDHEN and CDR2 is SYDVKM. With 4 bases clipped from V and 4 bases from J, the junction kept 9 bases outside the gene matches. The CDR3 spells CASSSPGGETYNEQFF. CDR3 bases: TGTGCCAGCAGTTCCCCCGGGGGGGAGACATACAATGAGCAGTTCTTC.

V is TRBV6-1 and J is TRBJ2-7, with D uncertain. CDR3 length: 14 amino acids. Trimming cost V 6 bases and J 1 base, with 13 bases left between them. Germline CDR1 and CDR2: MNHNS and SASEGT. The CDR3, as DNA: TGTGCCAGCAGCAATACTATTGGATCCTACGAGCAGTACTTC. Its protein product is CASSNTIGSYEQYF.

This chain uses TRBV7-9 with TRBJ1-4; D gene ambiguous. CDR1 and CDR2 from the germline V gene are SEHNR and FQNEAQ (reference sequence). Trimming stripped 5 bases from V and 10 bases from J, with 17 bases between. The CDR3 totals 14 residues. CDR3 loop: CASSPSHFRGKLFF. Written as DNA, the CDR3 is TGTGCCAGCAGCCCAAGCCACTTCCGGGGAAAACTGTTTTTT.

The CDR3 DNA follows: TGTGCCAGCAGTCCCAGCGGGAGAACAGATACGCAGTATTTT. Protein: CASSPSGRTDTQYF. V is TRBV27 and J is TRBJ2-3; TRBD2 matches at 8 bases. With 5 bases clipped from V and 3 bases from J, the junction kept 4 bases outside the gene matches. The CDR3 totals 14 residues. Germline V gives CDR1 MNHEY, CDR2 SMNVEV (reference sequence).

The V gene is TRBV5-4, the J gene TRBJ1-2; D perhaps matches TRBD1 (5 bases). The CDR3 is 15 residues long. V shed 3 bases and J shed 7 bases, with 19 bases lying between them. The germline CDR1 and CDR2 sequences are SGHNT and YYREEE (reference sequence). The CDR3 coding sequence is TGTGCCAGCAGCTGGGGCGGGGCCAGGACGCCTGGCTACACCTTC. This translates into CASSWGGARTPGYTF.

The genes are TRBV5-1 and TRBJ2-6; a possible D gene is TRBD1 (5 bases). V was cut by 1 base and J by 0 bases, with 17 bases left in between. The CDR3 contains 19 residues. Germline CDR1 SGHRS, CDR2 YFSETQ. The CDR3 DNA sequence: TGCGCCAGCAGCTTGTGGGCCAGGGAACAGAGCTCTGGGGCCAACGTCCTGACTTTC. It translates to CASSLWAREQSSGANVLTF.

This chain uses TRBV10-2 with TRBJ2-2; 10 bases line up with TRBD1. CDR3 length: 15 amino acids. Germline trimming cut 5 bases from V and 6 bases from J; bases unmatched to any gene: 6. Germline loops: CDR1 WSHSY, CDR2 SAAADI. The DNA for the CDR3 is TGCGCCAGCAGTAGGGACAGGGGCCCATCCGGGGAGCTGTTTTTT. The encoded protein is CASSRDRGPSGELFF.

This rearrangement joins TRBV29-1 to TRBJ2-2; 10 bases line up with TRBD1. The V gene's germline CDR1 is SQVTM and CDR2 ANQGSEA. The CDR3 totals 12 residues. CDR3 loop: CGTGENTGELFF. Here the CDR3 DNA reads TGCGGGACAGGGGAGAACACCGGGGAGCTGTTTTTT.

V is TRBV6-1 and J is TRBJ2-5; no reliable D call. The J call is uncertain, as TRBJ2-7 better fits the DNA end. The germline V gene has CDR1 MNHNS and CDR2 SASEGT. The CDR3 sequence is 12 residues long. The CDR3 DNA is TGTGCCAGCAGTGAAGGTACTTACGAGCAGTACTTC. As protein: CASSEGTYEQYF.

The chain links TRBV29-1 to TRBJ2-5; 9 nucleotides line up with TRBD2. Gene TRBJ2-7 matches the end of the DNA better, so the J call may be wrong. The CDR3 is 18 amino acids. Germline V gives CDR1 SQVTM, CDR2 ANQGSEA. This CDR3 is CSVRGLVSGSVGTYEQYF. The CDR3 DNA sequence: TGCAGCGTGAGAGGCTTGGTTAGCGGGAGTGTCGGGACCTACGAGCAGTACTTC.

The V gene is TRBV6-1, the J gene TRBJ2-5; 10 nucleotides agree with TRBD1. With 6 bases clipped from V and 4 bases from J, the junction kept 8 bases outside the gene matches. The CDR3 is made up of 15 amino acids. CDR1 is MNHNS, CDR2 SASEGT, per germline. DNA for the CDR3: TGTGCCAGCAGAGTGGACAGGGGGACGGGAGAGACCCAGTACTTC. Translated: CASRVDRGTGETQYF.

This rearrangement joins TRBV4-2 to TRBJ2-5, with D unclear. CDR1 and CDR2 (germline): LGHNA, YNFKEQ. The V end lost 2 bases, the J end lost 7 bases, and 11 bases lay between the germline ends. The CDR3 has 13 residues. The CDR3, as DNA: TGTGCCAGCAGCCAACGGTCTATCGGGACCCAGTACTTC. It specifies CASSQRSIGTQYF.